Below are 6 T cell receptor beta chains sequenced from a single sample in a study of shared clonotypes between healthy human individuals. Sequencing was performed with immunoSEQ multiplex PCR; in TCRdb, only in-frame clones are kept and a portion is missing. The table shows under 1,100,000 clones, with approximately 78% occurring only once. Specimen: memory CD4+ T cells from PBMCs. As to subset: CD45RA-negative fraction. All receptors come from a man between 18 and 35 years old in good health. Some clones in this sample may be carry-over from other donors' samples.

The chain is built from TRBV19 and TRBJ1-3, with D possibly TRBD1 on 5 matching bases. Germline assignment: CDR1 LNHDA and CDR2 SQIVND (reference sequence). The CDR3 is 14 amino acids. The V gene lost 6 bases and the J gene lost 6 bases, with 15 bases spanning the gap. The CDR3 region has the DNA TGTGCCAGTAGCTTCCCAGGGCGGTCAAACACCATATATTTT. Amino acids: CASSFPGRSNTIYF.

The chain recombines TRBV4-1 with TRBJ1-4; possible D gene TRBD1, 5 bases. Per the germline V gene, CDR1 is MGHRA and CDR2 is YSYEKL. This CDR3 is 16 amino acids long. The germline V and J ends were trimmed by 2 bases and 2 bases, with 12 bases remaining between them. CDR3 amino acids: CASSQFGTATNEKLFF. The CDR3 DNA sequence: TGCGCCAGCAGCCAATTCGGGACGGCGACTAATGAAAAACTGTTTTTT.

This chain joins TRBV5-1 and TRBJ2-5, with D tentatively TRBD1 or TRBD2 (5 bases each). The germline V gene has CDR1 SGHRS and CDR2 YFSETQ. The length of the CDR3 is 14 residues. Trimming removed 0 bases at V and 6 bases at J, with 12 bases between. CDR3 sequence: CASSLGGELKTQYF. CDR3 sequence (DNA): TGCGCCAGCAGCTTGGGAGGGGAGTTGAAGACCCAGTACTTC.

This clone was counted only a few times. J is TRBJ2-1 and V is TRBV7-3; 13 bases map to TRBD2. CDR3 size: 16 residues. The V and J ends lost 6 bases and 0 bases, in that order; junction bases with no gene match: 2. Germline-derived CDR1 and CDR2 are SGHTA and FQGTGA. CDR3 protein: CASRRTSGSSYNEQFF. The CDR3 nucleotides are TGTGCCAGCAGACGGACTAGCGGGAGCTCCTACAATGAGCAGTTCTTC.

J is TRBJ2-5 and V is TRBV7-2, with 10 bases fitting TRBD2. Germline loops: CDR1 SGHTA, CDR2 FQGNSA. V gave up 5 bases and J gave up 1 base; unmatched junction bases: 16. The CDR3 length is 19 residues. CDR3 sequence (DNA): TGTGCCAGCAGCCGAGGGAAGGAGAGCGGGAGGGCCATCCAAGAGACCCAGTACTTC. It specifies CASSRGKESGRAIQETQYF.

The V call is TRBV6-6, the J call TRBJ2-3; D uncertain. The CDR3 is 16 residues long. Germline values: CDR1 MNHNY, CDR2 SVGAGI (reference sequence). V dropped 3 bases and J dropped 0 bases, with 13 bases sitting between them. The CDR3 nucleotides are TGTGCCAGCAGTTATCGAAGCGTGCGGAGCACAGATACGCAGTATTTT. Its protein product is CASSYRSVRSTDTQYF.